The rows below give T cell receptor beta chains drawn from one sample of a study of shared clonotypes between healthy human individuals. Using immunoSEQ multiplex PCR, the repertoire was profiled, and TCRdb retains in-frame clones only, with some absent. The repertoire has about 640,000 clones, about three quarters of them found once; the top ten carry approximately 1.8%. The material sequenced was memory CD4+ T cells sorted from blood. The receptor source for this set is a woman in her twenties or thirties in good health. The CDR3 runs from the conserved cysteine through the conserved F or W. The order of the fields is clone size, D gene, J gene, CDR3 length, V gene, CDR3 DNA, CDR3 protein. A D gene is named only where the DNA matches it firmly. Clone size is stated in some rows and not others, as once, few, many or a class when expanded.

-,TRBD1,TRBJ2-5,15,TRBV5-1,TGCGCCAGCAGCACGACAGGGGGGATACAAGAGACCCAGTACTTC,CASSTTGGIQETQYF
-,-,TRBJ1-3,15,TRBV6-5,TGTGCCAGCAGCCCCGAGGGTTTCTCTGGAAACACCATATATTTT,CASSPEGFSGNTIYF
-,-,TRBJ2-7,13,TRBV30,TGTGCCTGGAGTTTAGACAACTCCTACGAGCAGTACTTC,CAWSLDNSYEQYF
-,-,TRBJ2-1,15,TRBV6-5,TGTGCCAGCAGGCGTCATGGACAGTCCTACAATGAGCAGTTCTTC,CASRRHGQSYNEQFF
-,TRBD1,TRBJ1-5,13,TRBV19,TGTGCCAGCAAAGACAGGGGCGATCAGCCCCAGCATTTT,CASKDRGDQPQHF
-,-,TRBJ1-4,12,TRBV7-8,TGTGCCAGCAGCGAGACAGGTTTACAACTGTTTTTT,CASSETGLQLFF
-,-,TRBJ2-7,13,TRBV10-3,TGTGCCATCAGTCTGGGTCCACCCTACGAGCAGTACTTC,CAISLGPPYEQYF
-,-,TRBJ2-2,18,TRBV18,TGTGCCAGCTCACCGATTAGCGTGCAAGCGAGTTTCTCCGGGGAGCTGTTTTTT,CASSPISVQASFSGELFF
few,-,TRBJ2-3,15,TRBV7-8,TGTGCCAGCAGCTTAGGTTCAGGAGGCACAGATACGCAGTATTTT,CASSLGSGGTDTQYF
-,-,TRBJ1-1,15,TRBV28,TGTGCCAGCAGTTATGATTCGGGCAGGGGACGTACGACTTTCTTT,CASSYDSGRGRTTFF
-,-,TRBJ1-1,13,TRBV18,TGTGCCAGCTCACCAGCCGGGGAAGCTGAAGCTTTCTTT,CASSPAGEAEAFF
-,TRBD1,TRBJ2-7,15,TRBV28,TGTGCCAGCAGCCGGACCGGGACAGGGGGGTACGAGCAGTACTTC,CASSRTGTGGYEQYF
once,-,TRBJ2-5,15,TRBV2,TGTGCCAGCAGTGGGGAACAGGGTTTCAGGGAGACCCAGTACTTC,CASSGEQGFRETQYF
-,-,TRBJ2-7,14,TRBV10-3,TGTGCCATCAGTGAGTCTGGGAGAACGGACGAGCAGTACTTC,CAISESGRTDEQYF
few,-,TRBJ2-2,13,TRBV11-1,TGTGCCAGCAGCGTTTCGGACACCGGGGAGCTGTTTTTT,CASSVSDTGELFF
many,-,TRBJ2-7,14,TRBV6-6,TGTGCCAGCACCAAGGTAGAGGGGGGCTACGAGCAGTACTTC,CASTKVEGGYEQYF
few,-,TRBJ2-7,13,TRBV29-1,TGCAGCGTGGGGCAGGGCCCGGGGAACGAGCAGTACTTC,CSVGQGPGNEQYF
-,-,TRBJ1-1,14,TRBV5-1,TGCGCCAGCAGCTTGGAGTGGGGGGTCACTGAAGCTTTCTTT,CASSLEWGVTEAFF
-,TRBD1,TRBJ1-1,15,TRBV7-2,TGTGCCAGCAGCTTTGGACAGGGGTTGGGTACTGAAGCTTTCTTT,CASSFGQGLGTEAFF
-,TRBD2,TRBJ2-7,15,TRBV27,TGTGCCAGCAGTTTATATGCGGGAGAAACCTACGAGCAGTACTTC,CASSLYAGETYEQYF
-,TRBD2,TRBJ2-3,15,TRBV6-6,TGTGCCAGCAGTTACCGGCGGGAGCGCACAGATACGCAGTATTTT,CASSYRRERTDTQYF
-,-,TRBJ2-5,14,TRBV5-1,TGCGCCAGCAGCCGGACAGCAGTACAAGAGACCCAGTACTTC,CASSRTAVQETQYF